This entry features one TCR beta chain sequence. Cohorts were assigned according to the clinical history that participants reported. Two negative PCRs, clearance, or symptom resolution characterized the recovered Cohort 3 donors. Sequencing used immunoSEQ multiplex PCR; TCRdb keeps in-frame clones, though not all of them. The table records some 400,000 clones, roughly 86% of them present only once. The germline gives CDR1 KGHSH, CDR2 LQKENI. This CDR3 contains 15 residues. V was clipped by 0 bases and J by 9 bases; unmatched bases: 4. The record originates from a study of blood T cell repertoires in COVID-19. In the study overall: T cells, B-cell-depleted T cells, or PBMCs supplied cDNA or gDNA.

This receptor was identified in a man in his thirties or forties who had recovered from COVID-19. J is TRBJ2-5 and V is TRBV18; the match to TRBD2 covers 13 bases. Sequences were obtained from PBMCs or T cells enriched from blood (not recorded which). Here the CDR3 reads CASSPPQLAGGPQYF. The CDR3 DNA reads TGTGCCAGCTCACCACCCCAACTAGCGGGGGGGCCCCAGTACTTC.